One sample yielded the 9 T cell receptor beta chains listed below, sequenced in a study of breast tumors, draining lymph nodes, adjacent tissues. TCRdb used MiXCR to reprocess the multiplex PCR reads, holding one entry per CDR3 protein. The data contain fewer than 15,000 distinct CDR3 sequences, 62% of them singletons. Specimen: tumor-adjacent breast tissue. The receptors were gathered from a female donor with breast cancer. Some clones in this sample may be carry-over from other donors' samples.

For this clonotype: One junction end does not reproduce the germline sequence, and a read error may be involved. This chain joins TRBV7-8 and TRBJ1-6; tentatively, D is TRBD1 (5 bases). The CDR3 is 18 residues long. Germline CDR1 reads SGHVS; CDR2 reads FQNEAQ. CDR3 sequence: CAGSLLPGEGSCNSPLHF. CDR3 nucleotides: TGTGCCGGCAGCCTACTGCCGGGGGAAGGATCCTGTAATTCACCCCTCCACTTT.

The chain uses TRBV7-2 and TRBJ2-7; possible D gene TRBD2, 5 bases. V was pared by 5 bases and J by 0 bases, with 14 bases between. CDR1 is SGHTA and CDR2 is FQGNSA in the germline V gene. This CDR3 is 15 amino acids long. In DNA form, the CDR3 reads TGTGCCAGCAGCACCCGTGGACTGTTCTCCTACGAGCAGTACTTC. Encoded protein: CASSTRGLFSYEQYF.

This clonotype was observed at least ten times. The chain joins TRBV6-2 or TRBV6-3 to TRBJ2-1, with D perhaps matching TRBD1 or TRBD2 (5 bases each). CDR1 is MNHEY, CDR2 SVGEGT, per germline. The CDR3 has 14 residues. V lost 5 bases to trimming and J lost 6 bases, with 14 bases between them. As DNA, the CDR3 is TGTGCCAGCAGTCCCCCGAGAGGGGCCAATGAGCAGTTCTTC. This codes for CASSPPRGANEQFF.

The genes are TRBV2 and TRBJ1-3; 7 positions agree with TRBD1. The germline gives CDR1 SNHLY, CDR2 FYNNEI. V shed 3 bases, J shed 3 bases, and the junction held 11 bases outside the gene matches. The CDR3 loop spans 17 amino acids. The CDR3 DNA follows: TGTGCCAGCAGTGATGGCCTCGGGACAGTCTTTGGAAACACCATATATTTT. This translates into CASSDGLGTVFGNTIYF.

In its sample, this clonotype was seen many times. The chain employs TRBV20-1 and TRBJ2-1, with TRBD2 matching over 9 bases. The ends lost 3 bases at V and 0 bases at J; junction bases unmatched: 9. The germline V gene has CDR1 DFQATT and CDR2 SNEGSKA (reference sequence). This CDR3 region has 17 residues. CDR3 sequence: CSASSGAGGLSYNEQFF. For the CDR3, the DNA is TGCAGTGCTAGTTCGGGAGCGGGGGGCCTCTCCTACAATGAGCAGTTCTTC.

Comments on this clonotype: At one end the junction does not follow the germline gene, possibly because of a read error. The rearrangement uses TRBV18 and TRBJ2-1; the D gene is possibly TRBD1 (6 bases). The CDR3 loop spans 14 amino acids. Germline CDR1 is KGHSH and CDR2 is LQKENI. DNA of the CDR3: TGTGCCAGCTCTTCGAGGGCCGGGGACAATAAGCAGTTCTTC. Its protein is CASSSRAGDNKQFF.

This clonotype was seen ten or more times. The V gene is TRBV5-4, the J gene TRBJ1-1; D uncertain. CDR1 is SGHNT and CDR2 is YYREEE in the germline V gene (reference sequence). This CDR3 region has 11 residues. V shed 4 bases and J shed 2 bases, with 3 bases lying between them. The CDR3 loop is CASSSNTEAFF. The CDR3 DNA is TGTGCCAGCAGCAGCAACACTGAAGCTTTCTTT.

This clonotype was counted only a few times. The V call is TRBV15, the J call TRBJ1-5; D remains ambiguous. The CDR3 has 15 amino acids. Germline CDR1 reads LNHNV; CDR2 reads YYDKDF (reference sequence). The V and J ends lost 0 bases and 15 bases respectively, with 21 bases between them. As DNA, the CDR3 is TGTGCCACCAGCAGAGATGGGAATTCAGCGACGGAACGGCATTTT. Translating gives CATSRDGNSATERHF.

Regarding this clonotype: A read error may account for a junction end that differs from germline. The V and J genes are TRBV13 and TRBJ1-5; D remains unclear. The CDR3 length is 14 residues. CDR1 is PRHDT, CDR2 FYEKMQ, per germline (reference sequence). CDR3 nucleotides: TGTGCCAGCGACATGGGAGGTAGCAATGAGCCCCAGCATTTT. This sequence encodes CASDMGGSNEPQHF.